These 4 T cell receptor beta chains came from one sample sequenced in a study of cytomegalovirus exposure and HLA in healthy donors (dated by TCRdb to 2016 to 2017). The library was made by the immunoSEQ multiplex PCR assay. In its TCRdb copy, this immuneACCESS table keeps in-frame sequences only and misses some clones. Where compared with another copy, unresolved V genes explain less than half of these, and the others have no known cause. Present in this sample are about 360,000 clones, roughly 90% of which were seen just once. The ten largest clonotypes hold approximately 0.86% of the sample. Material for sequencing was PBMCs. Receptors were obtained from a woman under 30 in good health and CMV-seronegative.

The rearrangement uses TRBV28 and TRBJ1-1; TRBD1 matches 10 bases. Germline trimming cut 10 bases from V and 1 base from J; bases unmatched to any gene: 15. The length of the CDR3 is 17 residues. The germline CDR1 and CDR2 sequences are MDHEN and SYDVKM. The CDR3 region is CATYPMTGGVENTEAFF. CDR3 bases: TGTGCCACTTACCCGATGACAGGGGGCGTAGAGAACACTGAAGCTTTCTTT.

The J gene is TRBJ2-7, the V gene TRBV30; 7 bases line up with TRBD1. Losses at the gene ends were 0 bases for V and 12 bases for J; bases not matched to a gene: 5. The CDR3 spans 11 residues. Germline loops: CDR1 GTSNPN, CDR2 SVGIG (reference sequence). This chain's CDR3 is CAWSVRGPLYF. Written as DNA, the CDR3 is TGTGCCTGGAGTGTAAGGGGGCCCCTGTACTTC.

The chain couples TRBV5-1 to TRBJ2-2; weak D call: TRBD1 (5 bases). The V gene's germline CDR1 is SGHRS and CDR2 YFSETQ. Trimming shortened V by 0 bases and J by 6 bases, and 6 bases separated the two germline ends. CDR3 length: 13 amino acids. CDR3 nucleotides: TGCGCCAGCAGCTTGGAACAGGCCGGGGAGCTGTTTTTT. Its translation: CASSLEQAGELFF. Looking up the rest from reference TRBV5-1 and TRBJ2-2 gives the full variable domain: KAGVTQTPRYLIKTRGQQVTLSCSPISGHRSVSWYQQTPGQGLQFLFEYFSETQRNKGNFPGRFSGRQFSNSRSEMNVSTLELGDSALYLCASSLEQAGELFFGEGSRLTVL.

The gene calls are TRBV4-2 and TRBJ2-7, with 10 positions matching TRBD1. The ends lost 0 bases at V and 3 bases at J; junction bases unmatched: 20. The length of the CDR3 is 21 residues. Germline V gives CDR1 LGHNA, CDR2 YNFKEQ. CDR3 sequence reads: CASSQDPTGGTGAPTGYEQYF. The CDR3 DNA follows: TGTGCCAGCAGCCAAGATCCGACGGGTGGGACAGGGGCCCCGACTGGCTACGAGCAGTACTTC.